Following are 14 T cell receptor beta chains from one sample sequenced in a study of T cell responses to AZD1222 COVID-19 vaccine. Produced via immunoSEQ multiplex PCR; TCRdb's table is partial and in-frame only. The data show some 150,000 clones, more than 70% seen once. Sequenced material: peripheral blood, taken 28 days after the second AZD1222 dose. The receptor set was obtained from an adult who received the AZD1222 COVID-19 vaccine.

Note on this clone: This sample also contains other DNA sequences that code for the same CDR3. The V gene is TRBV18, the J gene TRBJ2-5; D is uncertain. V was shortened by 0 bases and J by 5 bases, with 7 bases between the two germline ends. CDR1 and CDR2 (germline): KGHSH, LQKENI. The CDR3 is 13 residues long. In DNA form, the CDR3 reads TGTGCCAGCTCACCACCAGGGTCGGAGACCCAGTACTTC. The encoded protein is CASSPPGSETQYF.

V gene TRBV9 combines with J gene TRBJ2-7; TRBD1 aligns across 8 bases. The CDR3 length is 15 residues. Unmatched junction bases numbered 7, after V lost 0 bases and J lost 5 bases. The germline CDR1 and CDR2 sequences are SGDLS and YYNGEE. This CDR3 is CASSVERTGSDEQYF. CDR3 coding DNA: TGTGCCAGCAGCGTAGAGAGGACAGGGTCGGACGAGCAGTACTTC.

V gene TRBV30 combines with J gene TRBJ1-4; D is unclear. This CDR3 comprises 13 residues. Germline CDR1 reads GTSNPN; CDR2 reads SVGIG (reference sequence). CDR3 nucleotide sequence: TGTGCAGTCGATCCCGCTGGATATGAAAAACTGTTTTTT. It specifies CAVDPAGYEKLFF.

This rearrangement joins TRBV6-5 to TRBJ2-3; D not certain. With 2 bases removed from V and 5 bases from J, the gap between germline ends came to 2 bases. The CDR3 runs to 11 residues. From germline, CDR1 is MNHEY and CDR2 SVGAGI. The CDR3 region has the DNA TGTGCCAGCAGTTACAAAGATACGCAGTATTTT. This gives the protein CASSYKDTQYF.

J is TRBJ2-3 and V is TRBV7-9; D tentatively reads TRBD1 or TRBD2 (7 bases each). This CDR3 has 19 residues. The germline gives CDR1 SEHNR, CDR2 FQNEAQ (reference sequence). Trimming pared 7 bases from V and 0 bases from J, leaving 26 bases between. As DNA, the CDR3 is TGTGCCAGCACCCTAGAGGCGACAGGGACTACTTCTAGCACAGATACGCAGTATTTT. It translates to CASTLEATGTTSSTDTQYF.

J is TRBJ2-7 and V is TRBV30; 12 positions agree with TRBD1. This CDR3 comprises 15 residues. Looked up from germline, CDR1 is GTSNPN and CDR2 is SVGIG (reference sequence). Trimming cost V 0 bases and J 7 bases; bases outside gene matches: 7. In nucleotides, the CDR3 is TGTGCCTGGAGTGTCAGGGACAGGGGGCTATGGGAGCAGTACTTC. It yields the protein CAWSVRDRGLWEQYF. The complete variable domain, with remaining parts taken from reference TRBV30 and TRBJ2-7, reads SQTIHQWPATLVQPVGSPLSLECTVEGTSNPNLYWYRQAAGRGLQLLFYSVGIGQISSEVPQNLSASRPQDRQFILSSKKLLLSDSGFYLCAWSVRDRGLWEQYFGPGTRLTVT.

This clone was counted between two and nine times. The rearrangement joins TRBV24-1 to TRBJ2-1, with 13 nucleotides matching TRBD2. V shed 2 bases and J 7 bases; nucleotides not matched to a gene: 4. Looked up from germline, CDR1 is KGHDR and CDR2 is SFDVKD. The CDR3 runs 16 residues. CDR3 nucleotides: TGTGCCACCAGTGATTCCGGGACTAGCGGGATGAATGAGCAGTTCTTC. Encoded protein: CATSDSGTSGMNEQFF.

The chain couples TRBV10-3 to TRBJ2-3; no definite D call. CDR3 size: 11 residues. Trimming took 11 bases from V and 1 from J, leaving 7 bases between them. Germline CDR1 reads ENHRY; CDR2 reads SYGVKD. CDR3 sequence: CASRRTDTQYF. CDR3 bases: TGTGCCTCTAGGCGCACAGATACGCAGTATTTT.

The chain recombines TRBV25-1 with TRBJ2-1, with D perhaps TRBD2 (5 bases). CDR1 is MGHDK and CDR2 is SYGVNS in the germline V gene. Trimming removed 4 bases at V and 3 bases at J, with 10 bases between. This CDR3 contains 14 residues. CDR3 coding DNA: TGTGCCAGCAGTGGGCAAGAGGGCTACAATGAGCAGTTCTTC. As protein: CASSGQEGYNEQFF.

The genes are TRBV10-3 and TRBJ1-4; the D is unclear. V gave up 3 bases and J gave up 4 bases, with 6 bases separating them. The CDR3 extends over 13 amino acids. Germline CDR1 reads ENHRY; CDR2 reads SYGVKD. The CDR3 DNA reads as TGTGCCATCAGTGACAGTGGTAATGAAAAACTGTTTTTT. Translating it yields CAISDSGNEKLFF.

The V and J genes are TRBV9 and TRBJ1-2; D is ambiguous. This CDR3 comprises 12 residues. Trimming removed 5 bases from V and 6 bases from J, with 11 bases in between. CDR1 is SGDLS, CDR2 YYNGEE, per germline. Written as DNA, the CDR3 is TGTGCCAGCAGAAACCGGTACGATGGCTACACCTTC. It translates to CASRNRYDGYTF.

This chain links TRBV18 with TRBJ1-4; D gene ambiguous. CDR3 length: 16 amino acids. Germline CDR1 reads KGHSH; CDR2 reads LQKENI. The ends were cut back, 6 bases at V and 0 bases at J, with 14 bases in the middle. The CDR3 sequence is CASSRAGVATNEKLFF. CDR3 in DNA: TGTGCCAGCTCGCGGGCCGGGGTCGCAACTAATGAAAAACTGTTTTTT.

CDR3 bases: TGCGCCAGCAGCTTGGCCGGAGCATCCGGGGAGCTGTTTTTT. Translation gives CASSLAGASGELFF. V gene TRBV5-1 combines with J gene TRBJ2-2; D uncertain. CDR1 and CDR2 from the germline V gene are SGHRS and YFSETQ. V was trimmed by 0 bases and J by 6 bases, leaving 9 bases between them. This CDR3 comprises 14 residues.

The chain uses TRBV27 and TRBJ2-1, with D perhaps matching TRBD1 or TRBD2 (6 bases each). V lost 0 bases and J lost 8, with 8 bases in between. The germline CDR1 and CDR2 sequences are MNHEY and SMNVEV (reference sequence). The CDR3 totals 13 residues. CDR3 residues: CASSLSRGDEQFF. The CDR3 DNA reads as TGTGCCAGCAGTTTATCAAGGGGGGATGAGCAGTTCTTC.